These 31 T cell receptor beta chains originate from one sample sequenced in a study of graft-versus-host responses after intestinal transplantation. TCRdb keeps only in-frame clones here, not all; method: immunoSEQ multiplex PCR. The table includes about 13,000 clones, 35% to 45% detected once. The sample in question was alloreactive CD4+ T cells from a mixed lymphocyte reaction culture, obtained before intestinal transplant. Subset denoted: CFSE-low proliferating T cells sorted from approximately 6-day pre-transplant mixed lymphocyte reaction (GvH or HvG direction). The receptors come from a human patient who received an intestinal transplant.

This clone has a single count. The rearrangement joins TRBV9 to TRBJ2-3, with D possibly being TRBD2 (5 bases). V was pared by 4 bases and J by 8 bases, with 14 bases between. The CDR3 consists of 13 residues. Germline CDR1 reads SGDLS; CDR2 reads YYNGEE. The CDR3 region has the DNA TGTGCCAGCAGCCCCATAGGAGGCGGTACGCAGTATTTT. It yields the protein CASSPIGGGTQYF.

V gene TRBV5-1 combines with J gene TRBJ2-2; D is possibly TRBD1 (6 bases). Germline CDR1 SGHRS, CDR2 YFSETQ. CDR3 length: 15 residues. V was clipped by 7 bases and J by 4 bases, with 17 bases between them. CDR3 sequence (DNA): TGCGCCAGCTCCGCCGGGGCAGGGGTCACCGGGGAGCTGTTTTTT. Translation gives CASSAGAGVTGELFF.

The rearrangement uses TRBV5-1 and TRBJ1-1; 8 bases fit TRBD1. Germline CDR1 is SGHRS and CDR2 is YFSETQ. The CDR3 consists of 15 residues. J was trimmed by 1 base and V by 4 bases; bases with no gene match: 6. CDR3 loop: CASSLLGTGNTEAFF. The CDR3 DNA sequence: TGCGCCAGCAGCCTCCTCGGGACAGGGAACACTGAAGCTTTCTTT.

The DNA for the CDR3 is TGTGCCAGCTCGCTACAGGGCCCTGGAAACACCATATATTTT. Translation gives CASSLQGPGNTIYF. The chain joins TRBV18 to TRBJ1-3, with a possible D match to TRBD1 (6 bases). Germline loops: CDR1 KGHSH, CDR2 LQKENI. V shed 6 bases and J shed 2 bases, with 11 bases lying between them. The CDR3 consists of 14 residues.

The table lists this clone with a few counts. The CDR3 is CASSPGTPSYEQYF. CDR3 DNA sequence: TGTGCCAGCAGCCCCGGGACACCGTCCTACGAGCAGTACTTC. The chain joins TRBV7-9 to TRBJ2-7; maybe TRBD1 (6 bases). V was pared by 5 bases and J by 1 base, with 12 bases between. The length of the CDR3 is 14 residues. Per germline, CDR1 SEHNR and CDR2 FQNEAQ (reference sequence).

This rearrangement joins TRBV18 to TRBJ1-5, with TRBD1 matching over 8 bases. CDR3 length: 13 amino acids. The trim removed 3 bases at V and 8 bases at J, leaving 3 bases unmatched. Per germline, CDR1 KGHSH and CDR2 LQKENI. The CDR3 loop reads CASSPGQGEPQHF. The CDR3 DNA follows: TGTGCCAGCTCACCCGGACAGGGCGAGCCCCAGCATTTT.

The chain recombines TRBV30 with TRBJ2-7; TRBD1 aligns across 12 bases. The CDR3 sequence is 14 residues long. Germline trimming cut 1 base from V and 7 bases from J; bases unmatched to any gene: 5. Germline CDR1 GTSNPN, CDR2 SVGIG (reference sequence). CDR3 sequence (DNA): TGTGCCTGGAGTGAGGGACAGGGGGCGGAAGAGCAGTACTTC. It specifies CAWSEGQGAEEQYF.

This chain links TRBV6-5 with TRBJ1-2; 9 bases fit TRBD1. The CDR3 is 13 residues long. The J segment lost 8 bases and the V segment lost 5 bases, leaving 6 bases of the junction unmatched. Germline assignment: CDR1 MNHEY and CDR2 SVGAGI. The CDR3 reads CASSPGTGRGYTF. The CDR3 nucleotides read TGTGCCAGCAGTCCCGGGACAGGGAGAGGCTACACCTTC.

The V call is TRBV7-8, the J call TRBJ2-5; TRBD2 agrees at 12 bases. This CDR3 contains 15 residues. With V trimmed by 5 bases and J by 11 bases, 12 bases remained unmatched. Germline V lookup: CDR1 SGHVS, CDR2 FQNEAQ. CDR3 loop: CASSLLWTSGVVQYF. CDR3 coding DNA: TGTGCCAGCAGCCTGCTGTGGACTAGCGGGGTCGTGCAGTACTTC.

The chain is built from TRBV19 and TRBJ1-4, with 7 bases that match TRBD1. The CDR3 consists of 16 residues. Germline CDR1 and CDR2: LNHDA and SQIVND (reference sequence). Trimming took 4 bases from V and 1 from J; bases not matched to a gene: 6. The CDR3 DNA reads TGTGCCAGTAGTAAGGGGGCGACTGAAACTAATGAAAAACTGTTTTTT. Translation gives CASSKGATETNEKLFF.

The gene calls are TRBV2 and TRBJ2-2, with 8 positions matching TRBD2. Losses at the gene ends were 2 bases for V and 7 bases for J; bases not matched to a gene: 9. Germline values: CDR1 SNHLY, CDR2 FYNNEI. This CDR3 region has 16 residues. CDR3 amino acids: CASSERGTRSGGELFF. The CDR3 DNA reads TGTGCCAGCAGTGAACGGGGGACTAGGTCCGGCGGGGAGCTGTTTTTT. Complete variable domain (other parts from reference TRBV2 and TRBJ2-2): EPEVTQTPSHQVTQMGQEVILRCVPISNHLYFYWYRQILGQKVEFLVSFYNNEISEKSEIFDDQFSVERPDGSNFTLKIRSTKLEDSAMYFCASSERGTRSGGELFFGEGSRLTVL.

The gene calls are TRBV5-8 and TRBJ1-2; tentatively, D is TRBD1 (6 bases). V was pared by 0 bases and J by 4 bases, with 19 bases between. This CDR3 is 17 amino acids long. CDR1 and CDR2 (germline): SGHTS, YDEGEE. Here the CDR3 DNA reads TGTGCCAGCAGCTTGGCCGAAACTTTAACAGGGATCTATGGCTACACCTTC. This codes for CASSLAETLTGIYGYTF.

Points on this clone: One end of the junction fails to match germline, which may point to a read error. Other DNA sequences within the sample encode an identical CDR3. As DNA, the CDR3 is TGTGCCAGCAGCCCAGGACTAGCGGGGGGCCTATACGAGCAGTACTTT. Its protein product is CASSPGLAGGLYEQYF. The gene calls are TRBV27 and TRBJ2-7; 14 nucleotides line up with TRBD2. This CDR3 region has 16 residues. Germline V gene sequence: CDR1 MNHEY, CDR2 SMNVEV (reference sequence).

The chain uses TRBV4-2 and TRBJ2-5; TRBD1 agrees at 10 bases. The germline V gene encodes CDR1 LGHNA and CDR2 YNFKEQ. The CDR3 totals 14 residues. The V segment lost 3 bases and the J segment 3 bases; nucleotides outside the gene matches: 1. In DNA form, the CDR3 reads TGTGCCAGCAGCCAGGGACAGGGGAAAGAGACCCAGTACTTC. This encodes CASSQGQGKETQYF.

The genes are TRBV29-1 and TRBJ2-7, with 9 bases aligning to TRBD1. There are 14 residues in the CDR3. With 5 bases clipped from V and 2 bases from J, the junction kept 7 bases outside the gene matches. Germline CDR1 and CDR2: SQVTM and ANQGSEA. CDR3 bases: TGCAGCGTTTCTCGGACAGGGGACCCCTACGAGCAGTACTTC. Protein sequence: CSVSRTGDPYEQYF.

The chain combines TRBV29-1 with TRBJ2-7, with 11 bases that match TRBD2. Trimming removed 7 bases from V and 3 bases from J; junction bases left unmatched: 2. The length of the CDR3 is 12 residues. CDR1 is SQVTM, CDR2 ANQGSEA, per germline. In DNA form, the CDR3 reads TGCAGCGCCGGACTAGCGGGCTACGAGCAGTACTTC. This codes for CSAGLAGYEQYF.

The table lists this clone with a few counts. The V and J genes are TRBV30 and TRBJ1-4, with 7 bases fitting TRBD1. The CDR3 has 15 amino acids. After removal of 3 bases from V and 4 bases from J, the junction contained 8 bases not matched to a gene. Germline assignment: CDR1 GTSNPN and CDR2 SVGIG (reference sequence). The CDR3 nucleotides read TGTGCCTGGAGGGTCAAGGGGGCCTATAATGAAAAACTGTTTTTT. Translation: CAWRVKGAYNEKLFF.

The sample holds a few counts of this clone. The chain carries TRBV2 and TRBJ2-2; 7 nucleotides match TRBD1. The CDR3 has 14 amino acids. Germline V gene data show CDR1 as SNHLY and CDR2 as FYNNEI. J gave up 0 bases and V 7 bases, and 2 bases lay outside the gene matches. CDR3 sequence (DNA): TGTGCCAGCACCGACAGGGCGAACACCGGGGAGCTGTTTTTT. It specifies CASTDRANTGELFF.

This clone was detected only once. J is TRBJ2-3 and V is TRBV7-2, with 8 bases identical to TRBD2. Per the germline V gene, CDR1 is SGHTA and CDR2 is FQGNSA. V trimming: 5 bases; J trimming: 6 bases; junction bases outside the gene matches: 19. The CDR3 covers 18 residues. CDR3 DNA: TGTGCCAGCAGCCCACGCCCCATAAGTAGCGGGGCCGTCGATACGCAGTATTTT. Its protein product is CASSPRPISSGAVDTQYF.

The chain couples TRBV10-3 to TRBJ2-3; 15 bases line up with TRBD2. The CDR3 extends over 17 amino acids. Germline CDR1 ENHRY, CDR2 SYGVKD. With V trimmed by 6 bases and J by 2 bases, 6 bases remained unmatched. The CDR3 reads CAISSGLAGGNTDTQYF. Written as DNA, the CDR3 is TGTGCCATCAGCTCCGGACTAGCGGGGGGGAACACAGATACGCAGTATTTT.

V gene TRBV2 combines with J gene TRBJ2-3; D uncertain. V dropped 1 base and J dropped 13 bases, with 15 bases sitting between them. The CDR3 has 13 amino acids. Germline CDR1 and CDR2: SNHLY and FYNNEI. CDR3 DNA sequence: TGTGCCAGCAGTGAAGAAATTGTGCGGCGAGAGTATTTT. Its protein is CASSEEIVRREYF.

By share of the sample, this clone is medium-sized (0.01 to 0.1%). V gene TRBV4-3 combines with J gene TRBJ1-5, with a tentative D call TRBD1 (5 bases). Trimming removed 2 bases from V and 1 base from J, with 18 bases in between. Germline assignment: CDR1 LGHNA and CDR2 YSLEER. This CDR3 contains 18 residues. CDR3 coding DNA: TGCGCCAGCAGCCAACCCCCCCGGGAGGGGCAGAGCAATCAGCCCCAGCATTTT. Its translation is CASSQPPREGQSNQPQHF.

The chain combines TRBV27 with TRBJ1-6; 7 bases match TRBD1. The ends lost 3 bases at V and 13 bases at J; junction bases unmatched: 9. The CDR3 length is 14 residues. In germline, CDR1 is MNHEY, CDR2 SMNVEV (reference sequence). CDR3 amino acids: CASSFLIPGQPLHF. CDR3 nucleotides: TGTGCCAGCAGTTTTTTGATCCCGGGACAGCCCCTCCACTTT.

The chain links TRBV7-7 to TRBJ2-3; D may be TRBD2 (5 bases). Germline assignment: CDR1 SSHAT and CDR2 FNYEAQ (reference sequence). This CDR3 has 15 residues. V dropped 5 bases and J dropped 0 bases, with 12 bases sitting between them. The CDR3 region has the DNA TGTGCCAGCAGCACCGGACTGGGAAGCACAGATACGCAGTATTTT. It encodes CASSTGLGSTDTQYF.

This clone was counted between two and nine times. The chain is built from TRBV2 and TRBJ2-7; 10 bases agree with TRBD1. The CDR3 is 16 amino acids. The germline gives CDR1 SNHLY, CDR2 FYNNEI. V shed 6 bases and J 2 bases; nucleotides not matched to a gene: 10. The CDR3 loop is CASSPDRGRLPYEQYF. CDR3 DNA: TGTGCCAGCAGCCCGGACAGGGGGAGATTACCCTACGAGCAGTACTTC.

This clone turned up a few times. J is TRBJ1-1 and V is TRBV7-2; 7 bases fit TRBD1. After removal of 4 bases from V and 1 base from J, the junction contained 6 bases not matched to a gene. Germline V gene lookup returns CDR1 SGHTA and CDR2 FQGNSA. CDR3 length equals 15 residues. DNA of the CDR3: TGTGCCAGCAGCTCACAAGGGGGCCAGAACACTGAAGCTTTCTTT. Translation gives CASSSQGGQNTEAFF.

The gene calls are TRBV10-3 and TRBJ1-2, with D perhaps matching TRBD1 (5 bases). Trimming shortened V by 2 bases and J by 1 base, and 8 bases separated the two germline ends. The CDR3 loop spans 14 amino acids. The germline V gene encodes CDR1 ENHRY and CDR2 SYGVKD. The CDR3 protein is CAISETTDNYGYTF. The CDR3 region has the DNA TGTGCCATCAGTGAGACGACAGATAACTATGGCTACACCTTC.

CDR3 amino acids: CSVTGNNEQFF. The CDR3 DNA sequence: TGCAGCGTGACCGGGAACAATGAGCAGTTCTTC. The chain has TRBV29-1 and TRBJ2-1; D may be TRBD2 (5 bases). CDR1 and CDR2 (germline): SQVTM, ANQGSEA. V dropped 6 bases and J dropped 5 bases, with 8 bases sitting between them. This CDR3 contains 11 residues.

This clone has a handful of counts. V and J are TRBV2 and TRBJ2-7, with TRBD1 matching over 12 bases. The CDR3 runs 15 residues. Germline V gives CDR1 SNHLY, CDR2 FYNNEI. V lost 6 bases and J lost 5; bases outside the gene matches: 8. In DNA, the CDR3 is TGTGCCAGCAGCCAACCGGGACAGGGGGCCCACGAGCAGTACTTC. Translated, it gives CASSQPGQGAHEQYF. Together with reference TRBV2 and TRBJ2-7, the CDR3 gives the full variable domain: EPEVTQTPSHQVTQMGQEVILRCVPISNHLYFYWYRQILGQKVEFLVSFYNNEISEKSEIFDDQFSVERPDGSNFTLKIRSTKLEDSAMYFCASSQPGQGAHEQYFGPGTRLTVT.

V usage is TRBV5-1 and J usage is TRBJ1-5, with a possible D match to TRBD1 (6 bases). The V end was cut by 1 base, the J end by 3 bases, with 11 bases between. The germline gives CDR1 SGHRS, CDR2 YFSETQ. This CDR3 is 15 amino acids long. The CDR3, as DNA: TGCGCCAGCAGCTTGACGGACAGCTACAATCAGCCCCAGCATTTT. This codes for CASSLTDSYNQPQHF.

The V call is TRBV29-1, the J call TRBJ1-1; perhaps TRBD1 as D (5 bases). CDR3 length: 11 residues. V was cut by 7 bases and J by 11 bases, with 17 bases left in between. Germline assignment: CDR1 SQVTM and CDR2 ANQGSEA. CDR3 protein: CSGGGTGGAFF. CDR3 DNA sequence: TGCAGCGGGGGGGGTACAGGTGGGGCTTTCTTT.